These 26 T cell receptor beta chains were sequenced from one sample in a study of regulatory T cells in long-lasting Graves disease. Construction of the TCR beta libraries employed iRepertoire HTBI primers in conjunction with Arm-PCR of CDR3 regions. Via MiXCR, TCRdb re-called the multiplex PCR reads, giving one row per CDR3 protein. The repertoire holds roughly 420,000 distinct CDR3 sequences, with around 15% as singletons. Time point: newly diagnosed GD, antithyroid drugs for less than 3 months. Extracted RNA from PBMCs served as the source of the TCR library. The specimen was peripheral blood mononuclear cells (PBMCs), collected at new diagnosis, from a patient treated with antithyroid drugs. These receptors all stem from a female donor with Graves disease.

This clonotype was recorded many times. The chain has TRBV7-6 and TRBJ2-7; TRBD1 might be the D (5 bases). The CDR3 covers 14 residues. Trimming stripped 5 bases from V and 6 bases from J, with 17 bases between. CDR1 SGHVS and CDR2 FNYEAQ come from the germline V gene. Here the CDR3 DNA reads TGTGCCAGCAGCGCGCTCCAGGGTCCCTCCGAGCAGTACTTC. Residues: CASSALQGPSEQYF.

In its sample, this clonotype was seen many times. The V call is TRBV3-1, the J call TRBJ2-3; D gene uncertain. Between the trimmed V and J ends, which lost 0 bases and 2 bases, there was a span of 12 bases. CDR3 size: 16 residues. Germline lookup yields CDR1 LGHDT and CDR2 YNNKEL (reference sequence). CDR3 residues: CASSQDDGWDTDTQYF. In nucleotides, the CDR3 is TGTGCCAGCAGCCAAGACGACGGGTGGGACACAGATACGCAGTATTTT.

This clonotype was recorded many times. The chain joins TRBV20-1 to TRBJ2-2; 9 bases align to TRBD2. Germline lookup yields CDR1 DFQATT and CDR2 SNEGSKA (reference sequence). The CDR3 loop spans 15 amino acids. V lost 5 bases and J lost 1; bases outside the gene matches: 5. CDR3 protein: CSAPYSGRNTGELFF. DNA of the CDR3: TGCAGTGCTCCCTATAGCGGGAGGAACACCGGGGAGCTGTTTTTT.

V usage is TRBV18 and J usage is TRBJ2-5, with 8 nucleotides matching TRBD2. The CDR3 sequence is 14 residues long. V shed 3 bases, J shed 2 bases, and the junction held 2 bases outside the gene matches. Germline values: CDR1 KGHSH, CDR2 LQKENI. In DNA form, the CDR3 reads TGTGCCAGCTCACCGCCTAGCGGGCAAGAGACCCAGTACTTC. It translates to CASSPPSGQETQYF.

This clonotype was seen many times. The V and J genes are TRBV20-1 and TRBJ1-1, with a possible D match to TRBD1 (5 bases). With 6 bases removed from V and 0 bases from J, the gap between germline ends came to 20 bases. This CDR3 region has 16 residues. CDR1 DFQATT and CDR2 SNEGSKA come from the germline V gene (reference sequence). CDR3: CSAVHGGGGVNTEAFF. The CDR3 bases are TGCAGTGCCGTCCACGGGGGTGGCGGAGTGAACACTGAAGCTTTCTTT.

This clonotype was recorded a few times. The chain carries TRBV5-1 and TRBJ2-7; D is possibly TRBD2 (5 bases). The V gene lost 4 bases and the J gene lost 3 bases, with 17 bases spanning the gap. Germline CDR1 and CDR2: SGHRS and YFSETQ. This CDR3 comprises 15 residues. Here the CDR3 DNA reads TGCGCCAGCAGCCCGATGAAAGCGGACCTCTACGAGCAGTACTTC. Translating it yields CASSPMKADLYEQYF.

In its sample, this clonotype was seen many times. This chain joins TRBV27 and TRBJ1-2, with TRBD1 as a possible D gene (6 bases). Germline CDR1 MNHEY, CDR2 SMNVEV (reference sequence). The length of the CDR3 is 14 residues. V lost 4 bases and J 8 bases, leaving 17 bases between the germline ends. The CDR3 DNA is TGTGCCAGCAGTTCCCGTTTGGGGGCGGAAGGCTACACCTTC. Translated: CASSSRLGAEGYTF.

This clonotype showed up many times. The chain couples TRBV5-1 to TRBJ2-3; TRBD2 aligns across 10 bases. Germline trimming cut 2 bases from V and 7 bases from J; bases unmatched to any gene: 4. This CDR3 comprises 14 residues. Per the germline V gene, CDR1 is SGHRS and CDR2 is YFSETQ. DNA of the CDR3: TGCGCCAGCAGCTTAGCGGGGGGGCCGAATACGCAGTATTTT. Protein sequence: CASSLAGGPNTQYF. The whole variable domain, filled in from reference TRBV5-1 and TRBJ2-3, reads KAGVTQTPRYLIKTRGQQVTLSCSPISGHRSVSWYQQTPGQGLQFLFEYFSETQRNKGNFPGRFSGRQFSNSRSEMNVSTLELGDSALYLCASSLAGGPNTQYFGPGTRLTVL.

The sample holds many counts of this clonotype. The chain couples TRBV15 to TRBJ1-2, with 7 bases lining up with TRBD1. Germline V gene lookup returns CDR1 LNHNV and CDR2 YYDKDF (reference sequence). The ends lost 1 base at V and 7 bases at J; junction bases unmatched: 3. This CDR3 is built from 13 residues. DNA of the CDR3: TGTGCCACCAGCAGAGGACAGGGATCTGGCTACACCTTC. This sequence encodes CATSRGQGSGYTF.

This clonotype was detected many times. V gene TRBV7-2 combines with J gene TRBJ2-1; 8 bases line up with TRBD2. Trimming at V came to 5 bases and at J to 6 bases, leaving 6 bases not matched to a gene. The CDR3 contains 14 residues. CDR1 SGHTA and CDR2 FQGNSA come from the germline V gene. The CDR3 DNA is TGTGCCAGCAGCCCGGGGGGGGCCGGCAATGAGCAGTTCTTC. Its translation is CASSPGGAGNEQFF.

This clonotype was counted many times. The V call is TRBV12-5, the J call TRBJ2-7, with unresolved D. Germline values: CDR1 LGHNT, CDR2 FRNRAP. This CDR3 is 19 amino acids long. V was cut by 0 bases and J by 7 bases, with 28 bases left in between. CDR3 DNA: TGTGCTAGTGGTTTGGTAAGAGGTTCTGAAGACTCCTGGAGAGTAGAGCAGTACTTC. Its translation: CASGLVRGSEDSWRVEQYF.

This clonotype showed up many times. The chain joins TRBV28 to TRBJ1-3; D not certain. Germline CDR1 reads MDHEN; CDR2 reads SYDVKM. The CDR3 is 17 amino acids. Deletions cut 5 bases from V and 2 bases from J, with 19 bases between. The CDR3 DNA sequence: TGTGCCAGCAGTACCCCTTATACCAACAGAACTGGAAACACCATATATTTT. Its translation is CASSTPYTNRTGNTIYF.

This clonotype was seen at least ten times. The chain is built from TRBV7-2 and TRBJ2-7, with no clear D. The V gene lost 1 base and the J gene lost 4 bases, with 8 bases spanning the gap. CDR3 size: 13 residues. Germline assignment: CDR1 SGHTA and CDR2 FQGNSA. The CDR3 spells CASSLGQHYEQYF. CDR3 nucleotides: TGTGCCAGCAGCTTAGGGCAGCATTACGAGCAGTACTTC. Combining the CDR3 with reference TRBV7-2 and TRBJ2-7 gives the whole variable domain GAGVSQSPSNKVTEKGKDVELRCDPISGHTALYWYRQSLGQGLEFLIYFQGNSAPDKSGLPSDRFSAERTGGSVSTLTIQRTQQEDSAVYLCASSLGQHYEQYFGPGTRLTVT.

This clonotype was recorded at least ten times. The genes are TRBV7-9 and TRBJ2-1; 10 nucleotides align to TRBD2. CDR1 SEHNR and CDR2 FQNEAQ come from the germline V gene (reference sequence). This CDR3 has 16 amino acids. Germline trimming cut 1 base from V and 4 bases from J; bases unmatched to any gene: 4. DNA for the CDR3: TGTGCCAGCAGCTTAGTTCTAGCGGGAGTTTACAATGAGCAGTTCTTC. It codes for CASSLVLAGVYNEQFF. The variable domain in full, completed from reference TRBV7-9 and TRBJ2-1, reads DTGVSQNPRHKITKRGQNVTFRCDPISEHNRLYWYRQTLGQGPEFLTYFQNEAQLEKSRLLSDRFSAERPKGSFSTLEIQRTEQGDSAMYLCASSLVLAGVYNEQFFGPGTRLTVL.

This clonotype was observed many times. The CDR3 region is CASRSPRYQETQYF. Written as DNA, the CDR3 is TGTGCCAGCAGGTCTCCTAGGTACCAAGAGACCCAGTACTTC. The chain is built from TRBV11-2 and TRBJ2-5; D remains unclear. CDR3 size: 14 residues. The V end was cut by 6 bases, the J end by 0 bases, with 11 bases between. Germline V gives CDR1 SGHAT, CDR2 FQNNGV.

This clonotype was seen a few times. The V and J genes are TRBV7-3 and TRBJ2-2, with 8 bases fitting TRBD2. The CDR3 length is 16 residues. Looked up from germline, CDR1 is SGHTA and CDR2 is FQGTGA. Trimming removed 2 bases from V and 3 bases from J; junction bases left unmatched: 5. CDR3 residues: CASSLRGGAYTGELFF. The CDR3 bases are TGTGCCAGCAGCTTACGGGGGGGGGCTTACACCGGGGAGCTGTTTTTT.

This clonotype has ten or more counts. The V and J genes are TRBV7-9 and TRBJ1-4, with D possibly matching TRBD1 (5 bases). V lost 3 bases to trimming and J lost 3 bases, with 14 bases between them. This CDR3 spans 16 amino acids. In germline, CDR1 is SEHNR, CDR2 FQNEAQ (reference sequence). The CDR3: CASSFSRVDSNEKLFF. The CDR3 DNA is TGTGCCAGCAGCTTCTCCAGGGTTGACTCTAATGAAAAACTGTTTTTT. Supplemented by reference TRBV7-9 and TRBJ1-4, the full variable domain reads DTGVSQNPRHKITKRGQNVTFRCDPISEHNRLYWYRQTLGQGPEFLTYFQNEAQLEKSRLLSDRFSAERPKGSFSTLEIQRTEQGDSAMYLCASSFSRVDSNEKLFFGSGTQLSVL.

The V gene is TRBV20-1, the J gene TRBJ1-5, with a weak D call TRBD1 (6 bases). Germline V gives CDR1 DFQATT, CDR2 SNEGSKA (reference sequence). V lost 6 bases and J lost 7, with 16 bases in between. The CDR3 is made up of 13 amino acids. The CDR3 loop reads CSASTGYEQPQHF. The CDR3 nucleotides are TGCAGTGCGAGTACAGGGTACGAACAGCCCCAGCATTTT.

This clonotype was seen at least ten times. This chain uses TRBV5-5 with TRBJ2-7; 12 nucleotides agree with TRBD2. CDR1 SGHKS and CDR2 YYEKEE come from the germline V gene (reference sequence). The length of the CDR3 is 15 residues. J gave up 5 bases and V 2 bases, and 5 bases lay outside the gene matches. CDR3 in amino acids: CASSFVLAGGDEQYF. For the CDR3, the DNA is TGTGCCAGCAGCTTTGTACTAGCGGGGGGCGACGAGCAGTACTTC.

In its sample, this clonotype was seen many times. The V and J genes are TRBV7-9 and TRBJ2-1, with a possible D match to TRBD2 (5 bases). Per the germline V gene, CDR1 is SEHNR and CDR2 is FQNEAQ (reference sequence). This CDR3 is 13 amino acids long. V gave up 2 bases and J gave up 8 bases, with 10 bases separating them. Written as DNA, the CDR3 is TGTGCCAGCAGCTTATCCTTGGGAGATGAGCAGTTCTTC. As protein: CASSLSLGDEQFF.

This chain joins TRBV7-9 and TRBJ2-3; D is uncertain. The V gene lost 1 base and the J gene lost 3 bases, with 11 bases spanning the gap. In germline, CDR1 is SEHNR, CDR2 FQNEAQ (reference sequence). The CDR3 runs 15 residues. CDR3 in amino acids: CASSLGLRRTDTQYF. CDR3 nucleotide sequence: TGTGCCAGCAGCTTAGGGTTGAGAAGAACAGATACGCAGTATTTT.

This clonotype was detected ten times or more. The chain uses TRBV6-1 and TRBJ2-7; tentative D call: TRBD1 (5 bases). Trimming took off 8 bases at V and 3 bases at J, with 11 bases between the two ends. The CDR3 runs to 12 residues. Germline V gives CDR1 MNHNS, CDR2 SASEGT. The CDR3 DNA sequence: TGTGCCAGCGCCGACAGACACTACGAGCAGTACTTC. Its translation: CASADRHYEQYF.

This sequence joins TRBV28 and TRBJ1-5; D is ambiguous. V was cut by 2 bases and J by 9 bases, with 11 bases left in between. The CDR3 runs 13 residues. Germline V lookup: CDR1 MDHEN, CDR2 SYDVKM. CDR3: CASSLVTAGPQHF. The CDR3 DNA reads TGTGCCAGCAGTTTAGTGACGGCGGGGCCCCAGCATTTT. Drawing the rest from reference TRBV28 and TRBJ1-5, the complete variable domain is DVKVTQSSRYLVKRTGEKVFLECVQDMDHENMFWYRQDPGLGLRLIYFSYDVKMKEKGDIPEGYSVSREKKERFSLILESASTNQTSMYLCASSLVTAGPQHFGDGTRLSIL.

This clonotype was observed at least ten times. This chain uses TRBV19 with TRBJ1-5, with D possibly TRBD1 on 5 matching bases. Trimming took off 4 bases at V and 10 bases at J, with 14 bases between the two ends. This CDR3 region has 13 residues. Germline loops: CDR1 LNHDA, CDR2 SQIVND (reference sequence). The CDR3 bases are TGTGCCAGTAGTAGGCGCGGGGCAGGCCCCCAGCATTTT. Protein product: CASSRRGAGPQHF.

This clonotype was picked up many times. V and J are TRBV2 and TRBJ1-2, with 9 positions matching TRBD1. The V gene end was trimmed by 5 bases and the J gene end by 2 bases; junction bases not matched to a gene: 3. Germline-derived CDR1 and CDR2 are SNHLY and FYNNEI. The CDR3 contains 14 residues. The CDR3 DNA is TGTGCCAGCAGTCGAGGACAGGGGAACTATGGCTACACCTTC. It specifies CASSRGQGNYGYTF.

CDR3 DNA sequence: TGTGCCAGTAGTATCCGGGGAGGACCCAACTATGGCTACACCTTC. The encoded protein is CASSIRGGPNYGYTF. The chain joins TRBV19 to TRBJ1-2; no firm D call. Trimming pared 3 bases from V and 2 bases from J, leaving 13 bases between. The CDR3 totals 15 residues. The germline CDR1 and CDR2 sequences are LNHDA and SQIVND (reference sequence).